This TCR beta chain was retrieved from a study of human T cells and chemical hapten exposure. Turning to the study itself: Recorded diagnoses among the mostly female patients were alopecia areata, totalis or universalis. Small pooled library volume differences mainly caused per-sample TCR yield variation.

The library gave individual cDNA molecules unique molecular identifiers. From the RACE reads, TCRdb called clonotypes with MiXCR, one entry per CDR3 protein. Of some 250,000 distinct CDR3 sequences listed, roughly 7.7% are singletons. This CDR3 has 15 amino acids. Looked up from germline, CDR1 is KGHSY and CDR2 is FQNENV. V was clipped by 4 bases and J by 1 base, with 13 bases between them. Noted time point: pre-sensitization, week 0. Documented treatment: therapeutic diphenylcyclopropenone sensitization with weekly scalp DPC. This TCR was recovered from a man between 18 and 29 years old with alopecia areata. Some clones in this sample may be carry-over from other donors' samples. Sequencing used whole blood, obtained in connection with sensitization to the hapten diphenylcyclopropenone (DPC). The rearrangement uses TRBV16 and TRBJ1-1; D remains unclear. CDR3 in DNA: TGTGCCAGCAGCCTGACCGGGCTAACGAACACTGAAGCTTTCTTT. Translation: CASSLTGLTNTEAFF.